Listed here is a single T cell receptor (beta chain). CDR3 size: 14 residues. Germline V lookup: CDR1 KGHDR, CDR2 SFDVKD. V lost 3 bases, J lost 5 bases, and 10 bases lay in between. This record belongs to a study of CD8 T cells in Susac syndrome. Reverse transcription of roughly 0.5 to 1 ug RNA was performed with random hexamers. TCRdb redid the calling of the immunoSEQ multiplex PCR reads with MiXCR, one entry per CDR3 protein. The sample records 250,000 or so distinct CDR3 sequences, about 94% being singletons. Sequenced sample: CD4+ T cells from PBMCs. V is TRBV24-1 and J is TRBJ1-5; D is unresolved. The origin of this receptor is a human donor with multiple sclerosis. The CDR3 DNA follows: TGTGCCACCAGTGATCCCCCGGCCTATCAGCCCCAGCATTTT. The encoded protein is CATSDPPAYQPQHF.